Following are 23 T cell receptor beta chains from one sample sequenced in a study of blood T cell repertoires in COVID-19. Libraries were prepared by immunoSEQ multiplex PCR; TCRdb keeps only in-frame clonotypes and omits some of them. The table includes 150,000 to 200,000 clones, under 85% detected once. Sample: PBMCs or T cells enriched from blood (not recorded which). The origin of the receptors is a man aged 45-65 years who had recovered from COVID-19.

The chain is built from TRBV18 and TRBJ2-2, with TRBD1 matching 9 bases. The germline gives CDR1 KGHSH, CDR2 LQKENI. CDR3 length: 16 residues. J lost 7 bases, V lost 4 bases, and 10 bases had no gene match. In DNA, the CDR3 is TGTGCCAGCTCACAAGAGCAACAGGGGGCCGGCGGGGAGCTGTTTTTT. The encoded protein is CASSQEQQGAGGELFF.

V usage is TRBV28 and J usage is TRBJ2-1; tentative D call: TRBD1 (5 bases). Trimming left V 1 base short and J 3 bases short, with 10 bases between. Looked up from germline, CDR1 is MDHEN and CDR2 is SYDVKM. This CDR3 has 15 residues. The CDR3 DNA reads TGTGCCAGCAGTTTATTCGGGCAGGGCTACAATGAGCAGTTCTTC. Translating it yields CASSLFGQGYNEQFF.

The chain joins TRBV4-1 to TRBJ1-1; tentative D call: TRBD1 (5 bases). Looked up from germline, CDR1 is MGHRA and CDR2 is YSYEKL. V lost 4 bases and J 1 base, leaving 16 bases between the germline ends. The CDR3 covers 16 residues. CDR3 DNA: TGCGCCAGCAGCCGGACCGACTCGGGGGGGAACACTGAAGCTTTCTTT. Its translation: CASSRTDSGGNTEAFF.

This clone was counted a single time. The V and J genes are TRBV3-1 (or the pseudogene TRBV3-2) and TRBJ1-2, with D uncertain. Germline-derived CDR1 and CDR2 are LGHDT and YNNKEL (reference sequence). The CDR3 is 13 amino acids. The V end was cut by 0 bases, the J end by 4 bases, with 6 bases between. CDR3 loop: CASSQDPGYGYTF. In nucleotides, the CDR3 is TGTGCCAGCAGCCAAGATCCCGGCTATGGCTACACCTTC.

About this clone: Relative to the germline gene, one junction end is altered; a read error may explain this. V usage is TRBV7-7 and J usage is TRBJ2-1; 8 bases are a match to TRBD2. The CDR3 runs to 15 residues. Germline assignment: CDR1 SSHAT and CDR2 FNYEAQ (reference sequence). CDR3 coding DNA: TGTGCTAGCAGCCCGGGAGGGGTCTCCTACAATGAGCAGTTCTTC. Its protein is CASSPGGVSYNEQFF.

This chain links TRBV2 with TRBJ1-3; D is uncertain. Germline-derived CDR1 and CDR2 are SNHLY and FYNNEI. V lost 9 bases, J lost 0 bases, and 18 bases lay in between. The CDR3 is 16 amino acids. The CDR3 is CASDYLGVFSGNTIYF. The CDR3 DNA is TGTGCCAGTGATTATTTGGGCGTCTTCTCTGGAAACACCATATATTTT.

V and J are TRBV7-9 and TRBJ1-1; tentative D call: TRBD1 (6 bases). The germline V gene has CDR1 SEHNR and CDR2 FQNEAQ (reference sequence). This CDR3 spans 15 amino acids. Trimming removed 7 bases at V and 1 base at J, with 16 bases between. The CDR3 coding sequence is TGTGCCAGCACCCATACAGGGCGGTCGAACACTGAAGCTTTCTTT. Amino acid sequence: CASTHTGRSNTEAFF.

The chain carries TRBV7-9 and TRBJ1-1, with D perhaps TRBD1 (5 bases). This CDR3 has 15 amino acids. V lost 1 base and J lost 1, with 10 bases in between. Germline loops: CDR1 SEHNR, CDR2 FQNEAQ (reference sequence). The CDR3: CASSLDSTANTEAFF. Written as DNA, the CDR3 is TGTGCCAGCAGCTTAGATTCGACAGCGAACACTGAAGCTTTCTTT.

This chain links TRBV2 with TRBJ2-4, with 9 bases identical to TRBD1. V was clipped by 4 bases and J by 2 bases; unmatched bases: 6. Germline lookup yields CDR1 SNHLY and CDR2 FYNNEI. This CDR3 is 16 amino acids long. The DNA for the CDR3 is TGTGCCAGCAGTGGGGGACAGGGATGGACCAAAAACATTCAGTACTTC. Amino acids: CASSGGQGWTKNIQYF.

The chain joins TRBV11-2 to TRBJ1-2; 10 bases are shared with TRBD1. Trimming at V came to 6 bases and at J to 8 bases, leaving 12 bases not matched to a gene. The CDR3 has 15 residues. From germline, CDR1 is SGHAT and CDR2 FQNNGV. This chain's CDR3 is CASRKPGTGASGYTF. CDR3 in DNA: TGTGCCAGCAGGAAGCCGGGGACAGGGGCTTCAGGCTACACCTTC.

The chain carries TRBV11-2 and TRBJ2-3; D unclear. The CDR3 has 14 amino acids. CDR1 is SGHAT and CDR2 is FQNNGV in the germline V gene. V shed 1 base and J shed 1 base, with 6 bases lying between them. CDR3 sequence (DNA): TGTGCCAGCAGCTTAGGGCAGGGCACAGATACGCAGTATTTT. Residues: CASSLGQGTDTQYF. Full variable domain (missing parts from reference TRBV11-2 and TRBJ2-3): EAGVAQSPRYKIIEKRQSVAFWCNPISGHATLYWYQQILGQGPKLLIQFQNNGVVDDSQLPKDRFSAERLKGVDSTLKIQPAKLEDSAVYLCASSLGQGTDTQYFGPGTRLTVL.

The genes are TRBV4-1 and TRBJ1-6; 7 nucleotides align to TRBD1. CDR1 is MGHRA and CDR2 is YSYEKL in the germline V gene. CDR3 length equals 17 residues. V shed 0 bases, J shed 3 bases, and the junction held 5 bases outside the gene matches. This CDR3 is CASSQDRDRYYNSPLHF. For the CDR3, the DNA is TGCGCCAGCAGCCAAGACCGGGACAGATACTATAATTCACCCCTCCACTTT.

The genes are TRBV5-5 and TRBJ1-3; D is possibly TRBD1 (5 bases). Germline V gene lookup returns CDR1 SGHKS and CDR2 YYEKEE (reference sequence). Trimming took off 1 base at V and 4 bases at J, with 12 bases between the two ends. This CDR3 spans 15 amino acids. CDR3 in amino acids: CASSLWWQGGNTIYF. The DNA for the CDR3 is TGTGCCAGCAGCTTGTGGTGGCAGGGAGGAAACACCATATATTTT.

V gene TRBV5-4 combines with J gene TRBJ1-5; D unresolved. CDR1 and CDR2 from the germline V gene are SGHNT and YYREEE (reference sequence). V was pared by 3 bases and J by 7 bases, with 11 bases between. CDR3 length: 13 residues. The CDR3 DNA reads TGTGCCAGCAGCTACAATGCCCAGCAGCCCCAGCATTTT. Translated, it gives CASSYNAQQPQHF.

The V gene is TRBV6-5, the J gene TRBJ1-4; tentative D call: TRBD1 (6 bases). The CDR3 runs to 14 residues. The ends were cut back, 6 bases at V and 7 bases at J, with 15 bases in the middle. Germline V CDR1 and CDR2: MNHEY, SVGAGI. CDR3 DNA sequence: TGTGCCAGCAGCTTTCGGGGGGGCGGTGAAAAACTGTTTTTT. Amino acid sequence: CASSFRGGGEKLFF.

With regard to this clone: Relative to the germline gene, one junction end is altered; a read error may explain this. The chain joins TRBV5-1 to TRBJ2-7; the D is unclear. CDR1 and CDR2 from the germline V gene are SGHRS and YFSETQ. CDR3 size: 11 residues. DNA for the CDR3: TGCGCCAGCAGCTTGGAAGGAGCTAAGTTCTTC. Translated, it gives CASSLEGAKFF.

The rearrangement joins TRBV28 to TRBJ2-3, with 11 bases that match TRBD2. In germline, CDR1 is MDHEN, CDR2 SYDVKM. The V and J ends lost 6 bases and 8 bases, in that order; junction bases with no gene match: 13. The CDR3 has 16 amino acids. The DNA of the CDR3 is TGTGCCAGCAGCCCCGTCCTTAGCGGGGGGGCCAGTACGCAGTATTTT. Translating it yields CASSPVLSGGASTQYF.

The chain carries TRBV10-3 and TRBJ1-5; no reliable D call. The CDR3 has 10 amino acids. Trimming removed 11 bases from V and 10 bases from J, with 12 bases in between. CDR1 is ENHRY, CDR2 SYGVKD, per germline. CDR3 DNA: TGTGCCCCCCTTCCTCTACCCCAGCATTTT. Protein: CAPLPLPQHF.

Only a few counts were recorded for this clone. This CDR3 is also generated by other DNA sequences in the sample. V usage is TRBV7-3 and J usage is TRBJ2-3; TRBD2 agrees at 7 bases. CDR1 and CDR2 from the germline V gene are SGHTA and FQGTGA. This CDR3 region has 15 residues. The V and J ends lost 2 bases and 0 bases, in that order; junction bases with no gene match: 2. DNA of the CDR3: TGTGCCAGCAGCTTACTAGCGGTGAGCACAGATACGCAGTATTTT. Its translation: CASSLLAVSTDTQYF.

J is TRBJ1-2 and V is TRBV9, with TRBD1 matching 7 bases. CDR3 length: 14 residues. Losses at the gene ends were 3 bases for V and 6 bases for J; bases not matched to a gene: 8. The germline CDR1 and CDR2 sequences are SGDLS and YYNGEE. In nucleotides, the CDR3 is TGTGCCAGCAGCGGAACAGGGGTTGGTGATGGCTACACCTTC. Translation gives CASSGTGVGDGYTF.

The J gene is TRBJ1-2, the V gene TRBV9; TRBD1 is a possible D gene (5 bases). V dropped 4 bases and J dropped 3 bases, with 19 bases sitting between them. This CDR3 has 16 residues. Looked up from germline, CDR1 is SGDLS and CDR2 is YYNGEE. CDR3 amino acids: CASSPGAGRGDYGYTF. The CDR3, as DNA: TGTGCCAGCAGCCCCGGGGCGGGGCGGGGGGACTATGGCTACACCTTC.

The rearrangement links TRBV29-1 to TRBJ2-7; 11 bases map to TRBD1. The CDR3 is 13 residues long. The V gene end was trimmed by 4 bases and the J gene end by 2 bases; junction bases not matched to a gene: 1. From germline, CDR1 is SQVTM and CDR2 ANQGSEA. The CDR3 sequence is CSVADRGPYEQYF. The CDR3 DNA reads as TGCAGCGTTGCGGACAGGGGGCCCTACGAGCAGTACTTC.

The chain carries TRBV3-1 (or the pseudogene TRBV3-2) and TRBJ1-4, with 7 bases identical to TRBD1. The CDR3 runs 14 residues. V shed 2 bases, J shed 5 bases, and the junction held 2 bases outside the gene matches. Germline CDR1 LGHDT, CDR2 YNNKEL (reference sequence). CDR3 amino acids: CASSQSRGNEKLFF. In nucleotides, the CDR3 is TGTGCCAGCAGCCAATCCAGGGGGAATGAAAAACTGTTTTTT.